Presented here are 14 T cell receptor beta chains from one specimen sequenced in a study of shared clonotypes between healthy human individuals. Repertoires were generated with immunoSEQ multiplex PCR, while TCRdb's copy carries only in-frame clones and drops some. The table lists some 470,000 clones, roughly four fifths of them singletons. Sequenced material: PBMCs. The receptor set was obtained from a woman between 35 and 50 years old in good health. Some clones in this sample may be carry-over from other donors' samples.

This clone was observed a few times. V is TRBV6-1 and J is TRBJ2-3, with 9 bases matching TRBD2. Trimming removed 4 bases from V and 6 bases from J; junction bases left unmatched: 8. This CDR3 is 15 amino acids long. CDR1 MNHNS and CDR2 SASEGT come from the germline V gene. The CDR3 DNA sequence: TGTGCCAGCAGTGCCCTTGCGGGAGGGTCCGATACGCAGTATTTT. This encodes CASSALAGGSDTQYF.

The chain employs TRBV18 and TRBJ2-7, with TRBD2 matching over 8 bases. This CDR3 is built from 15 residues. Germline CDR1 and CDR2: KGHSH and LQKENI. The V and J ends lost 2 bases and 0 bases, in that order; junction bases with no gene match: 3. CDR3 bases: TGTGCCAGCTCACCAACGGGAGGGAGCTCCTACGAGCAGTACTTC. It translates to CASSPTGGSSYEQYF.

The chain is built from TRBV7-9 and TRBJ1-1, with TRBD1 as a possible D gene (5 bases). The CDR3 runs 12 residues. Germline-derived CDR1 and CDR2 are SEHNR and FQNEAQ (reference sequence). V lost 5 bases and J lost 1, with 5 bases in between. The CDR3 loop reads CASSGGNTEAFF. The CDR3 bases are TGTGCCAGCAGCGGGGGGAACACTGAAGCTTTCTTT.

There are a few counts of this clone. The chain employs TRBV5-1 and TRBJ2-7, with D possibly TRBD2 on 6 matching bases. The V gene lost 4 bases and the J gene lost 0 bases, with 17 bases spanning the gap. This CDR3 is 16 amino acids long. CDR1 SGHRS and CDR2 YFSETQ come from the germline V gene. CDR3 sequence reads: CASSPRDSYLSYEQYF. The CDR3 DNA reads as TGCGCCAGCAGCCCTCGGGACTCCTACCTCTCCTACGAGCAGTACTTC.

V gene TRBV6-6 combines with J gene TRBJ1-1; no definite D call. V was cut by 2 bases and J by 5 bases, with 15 bases left in between. The CDR3 consists of 15 residues. Looked up from germline, CDR1 is MNHNY and CDR2 is SVGAGI (reference sequence). CDR3 sequence (DNA): TGTGCCAGCAGTTACGAGGGTAGAGGTGGGACTGAAGCTTTCTTT. Encoded protein: CASSYEGRGGTEAFF.

As DNA, the CDR3 is TGTGCCAGCATCTTAAGCTTAGCGGGAGCCGGGGATGAGCAGTTCTTC. It encodes CASILSLAGAGDEQFF. The chain is built from TRBV27 and TRBJ2-1, with TRBD2 identical over 9 bases. The CDR3 extends over 16 amino acids. V shed 7 bases and J 8 bases; nucleotides not matched to a gene: 15. The germline V gene has CDR1 MNHEY and CDR2 SMNVEV (reference sequence).

The V and J genes are TRBV27 and TRBJ2-5; D might be TRBD1 (6 bases). The CDR3 sequence is 14 residues long. The V end lost 5 bases, the J end lost 5 bases, and 15 bases lay between the germline ends. Germline lookup yields CDR1 MNHEY and CDR2 SMNVEV (reference sequence). The CDR3: CASSLGGEGETQYF. The DNA for the CDR3 is TGTGCCAGCAGTCTAGGGGGAGAAGGGGAGACCCAGTACTTC.

This clone showed up just a few times. The chain uses TRBV27 and TRBJ1-1, with TRBD1 identical over 7 bases. Germline V gives CDR1 MNHEY, CDR2 SMNVEV (reference sequence). The ends lost 8 bases at V and 1 base at J; junction bases unmatched: 7. The CDR3 has 14 amino acids. Here the CDR3 DNA reads TGTGCCAGCGGCTGGGACAGAAGGAACACTGAAGCTTTCTTT. Encoded protein: CASGWDRRNTEAFF.

The V and J genes are TRBV18 and TRBJ2-5; 10 nucleotides align to TRBD2. The germline CDR1 and CDR2 sequences are KGHSH and LQKENI. The CDR3 length is 14 residues. After removal of 8 bases from V and 4 bases from J, the junction contained 7 bases not matched to a gene. CDR3 amino acids: CASLSGRAGETQYF. CDR3 bases: TGTGCCAGCCTAAGCGGGAGGGCCGGAGAGACCCAGTACTTC. Variable domain in full (rest from reference TRBV18 and TRBJ2-5): NAGVMQNPRHLVRRRGQEARLRCSPMKGHSHVYWYRQLPEEGLKFMVYLQKENIIDESGMPKERFSAEFPKEGPSILRIQQVVRGDSAAYFCASLSGRAGETQYFGPGTRLLVL.

Concerning this clone: At the DNA level, this CDR3 is encoded by other sequences in the same sample as well. The CDR3 region is CASSRAGGANGELFF. DNA for the CDR3: TGCGCCAGCAGCCGAGCGGGAGGAGCTAACGGGGAGCTGTTTTTT. The chain is built from TRBV10-2 and TRBJ2-2, with TRBD2 matching 9 bases. Losses at the gene ends were 6 bases for V and 7 bases for J; bases not matched to a gene: 9. The CDR3 contains 15 residues. Germline-derived CDR1 and CDR2 are WSHSY and SAAADI.

The chain uses TRBV7-9 and TRBJ1-1; 8 nucleotides align to TRBD1. Germline assignment: CDR1 SEHNR and CDR2 FQNEAQ (reference sequence). V shed 1 base and J 7 bases; nucleotides not matched to a gene: 8. The CDR3 spans 15 residues. CDR3 sequence (DNA): TGTGCCAGCAGCTTAGTCCAGGGGGCCCCATTTGAAGCTTTCTTT. This gives the protein CASSLVQGAPFEAFF.

The gene calls are TRBV2 and TRBJ2-5; D tentatively fits TRBD1 or TRBD2 (5 bases each). The CDR3 contains 15 residues. The ends were cut back, 3 bases at V and 5 bases at J, with 16 bases in the middle. In germline, CDR1 is SNHLY, CDR2 FYNNEI. In nucleotides, the CDR3 is TGTGCCAGCAGTGAGATTGGGGGTTCTGAGGAGACCCAGTACTTC. Translating it yields CASSEIGGSEETQYF.

The gene calls are TRBV19 and TRBJ2-1; TRBD1 matches at 7 bases. Germline V gene data show CDR1 as LNHDA and CDR2 as SQIVND (reference sequence). The V segment lost 3 bases and the J segment 0 bases; nucleotides outside the gene matches: 5. The length of the CDR3 is 16 residues. The CDR3 DNA follows: TGTGCCAGTAGTATTACAGGGGTTAGCTCCTACAATGAGCAGTTCTTC. It is translated as CASSITGVSSYNEQFF.

This clone showed up just a few times. It differs at one base from a far larger clone, so likely a read error. The chain links TRBV30 to TRBJ2-7, with D perhaps being TRBD1 or TRBD2 (5 bases each). Per germline, CDR1 GTSNPN and CDR2 SVGIG (reference sequence). V shed 7 bases and J shed 5 bases, with 18 bases lying between them. The CDR3 is 13 amino acids. The CDR3 protein is CASPGPSIHEQYF. The DNA for the CDR3 is TGTGCCTCGCCGGGACCGTCCATCCACGAGCAGTACTTC. The whole variable domain, remainder taken from reference TRBV30 and TRBJ2-7, is SQTIHQWPATLVQPVGSPLSLECTVEGTSNPNLYWYRQAAGRGLQLLFYSVGIGQISSEVPQNLSASRPQDRQFILSSKKLLLSDSGFYLCASPGPSIHEQYFGPGTRLTVT.